This entry is about one T cell receptor beta chain. This clone was counted only a few times. Its cognate antigen has yet to be identified. No base-level quality is on record; no much larger clone is a single base apart. To prepare the library, the immunoSEQ multiplex PCR assay was applied. The multiplex PCR relied on a mix of 60 forward primers for TCR Vbeta segments and 13 reverse primers for TCR Jbeta segments. The CDR3 region of rearranged TCR beta genes was amplified from genomic DNA by a multiplex PCR assay. The Illumina HiSeq System was used to sequence the amplified TCR beta libraries as 87-base-pair reads. Turning to the authors' computational methods: A later analysis counted approximately 76 million unique TCR beta chains across the approximately 700 repertoires, and 10 million to 12 million of these chains were shared by at least two donors. To remove PCR and sequencing errors, raw reads were error-corrected and collapsed into unique sequences using a nearest-neighbor algorithm that merged closely related sequences. Alignment of CDR3 sequences to IMGT reference sequences was used to assign V, D and J gene segments. For a sequence to be retained, a match of at least six nucleotides to both a V gene segment and a J gene segment was required. A rearrangement counted as productive if the CDR3 had no stop codons and remained in frame with V and J, and every other rearrangement counted as non-productive. Following IMGT convention, CDR3 was defined as the stretch from the second conserved V-encoded cysteine to the conserved J-encoded phenylalanine. In an earlier analysis of roughly 580 of the donors, sequences lacking an unambiguous match to a single V gene segment were excluded. In an earlier analysis of some 590 of the donors, a V segment was called functional when productive rearrangements were above 56.7%, and segregating when the standard deviation between donors exceeded 5%. A statistical classification framework was built for diagnosing cytomegalovirus status from the catalog of TCR beta chain sequences. A later analysis assigned V and J genes by comparing TCR nucleotide sequences with IMGT/GENE-DB human TR gene sequences. In a later analysis, CDR3 sequences and most-parsimonious VDJ recombination scenarios were assigned using the TCRdist pipeline. In a later analysis, each TCR beta chain was defined by its CDR3 amino acid sequence together with its V-gene family, and reads without a unique V-gene family were excluded. A later analysis removed roughly 590 highly shared, low-generation-probability nucleotide sequences to deal with suspected cross-contamination and a sequencing artifact. For each public chain, a later analysis derived a clonal expansion index from normalized ranks of inferred template counts within each repertoire. A later analysis computed generation probabilities with a VDJ recombination model fitted to out-of-frame rearrangements, and checked the results against IGoR. In a later analysis, TCR-TCR, TCR-HLA and TCR-CMV co-occurrence was scored with hypergeometric tests, and a repertoire-size bias correction was applied to TCR pairs. In a later analysis, false discovery rates were estimated by permuting HLA or CMV assignments 20 times. In a later analysis, co-occurring TCRs were grouped with DBSCAN, and TCRdist sequence similarity was added when clustering was performed within HLA-allele-positive subsets. Repertoires with fewer than 30,000 or more than 120,000 public chains, plus five repertoires with anomalous nucleotide sharing, were excluded from co-occurrence clustering. TCRdb took over this immuneACCESS table, retaining in-frame rearrangements with V and J assigned. Such tables are incomplete; in checked studies, under half of the missing clones stem from an unresolved V gene, and the remainder is unexplained. D and trimming come from the DNA, and the V and J calls and clone size come from that table. In this sample the table shows approximately 92,000 clones, over 70% of which occur a single time. The biggest ten clones account for roughly 1.1% of the sample.

The source of the sample is a study of cytomegalovirus exposure and HLA in healthy donors (TCRdb year 2017). About the investigation overall: An earlier analysis of approximately 590 of the donors reported approximately 290 Gb of sequence data and around 110 million unique TCR beta sequences from about 179 million T cells. Every discovery cohort repertoire had been produced on one sequencing platform. Among 350 to 400 genotyped donors of the cohort, an average of about 240,000 unique TCR beta nucleotide sequences were sequenced per donor, roughly 18% of them non-productive. A later analysis re-analyzed previously published TCR beta repertoires from 500 to 700 donors and added high-resolution HLA genotyping to study TCR occurrence patterns. Roughly 300 gigabases of sequencing data and around 80 million unique TCR sequences made up an early release that covered over 550 HLA-typed donors. The study aimed to test whether signatures of past pathogen exposure could be identified by cataloging public T cell receptors. An earlier analysis of around 540 of the donors applied high-throughput TCR beta sequencing to assess whether each TCR beta V gene segment acted as functional or pseudogenic. In the later analysis, no new phenotypic data were used to find candidate immune exposures; instead, reliance was placed on TCR beta sequences and their occurrence across donors. The study combined high-throughput TCR immunosequencing, statistical association of individual TCRs with disease status, and machine learning to predict cytomegalovirus infection status. Typing coverage differed by locus: A, B, C, DRB1 and DQB1 were typed in roughly 620-630 donors, DQA1 in 522, DPA1 in some 570, and DPB1 in 472. A separate validation cohort of over 95 different subjects was used in addition to the roughly 700-subject first cohort. Among the 398 genotyped donors, 75% to 90% belonged to the genetic ancestry cluster associated with self-reported Caucasian donors. Donor age, sex, ethnicity and CMV serostatus were compiled together with the repertoire data. The T cell repertoires of 666 subjects were profiled by immunosequencing and related to cytomegalovirus serostatus. About five DR-DQ haplotypes were handled as single units for association and clustering because linkage in the cohort was strong. In a later genetic analysis, genome-wide SNP genotypes for about three fifths of the roughly 670 donors were used, and that subset was treated as a discovery cohort. Class I and class II HLA loci were covered by the typing at four-digit resolution.

Inclusive of the bounding cysteine and phenylalanine, the CDR3 is 13 residues long. Only the CDR3 region is kept as DNA, spanning 39 bases read in frame from base 1. CDR1 and CDR2, per the germline V gene, are SGHTA and FQGTGA. V is pared back by 3 bases and J by 1 base, with 6 bases lying between the germline termini. Results the study describes overall, beyond this receptor: Linkage disequilibrium might explain the correlated functional status among segregating V segments, but an unknown experimental factor could not be ruled out. While some public TCRs were present in many individuals, most TCR sequences turned up only very rarely across donors. Compared with the 666-donor mean, donors in an Asian-associated ancestry cluster had fewer N-insertions in productive TCRs, according to a later genetic analysis. When HLA alleles, especially DR and DQ, strongly co-occurred, TCR associations were difficult to assign to individual alleles. A later analysis reported that several top co-occurrence clusters appeared linked to parvovirus B19, influenza, CMV and Epstein-Barr virus. V-gene and J-gene trimming of TCR beta chains was associated with a missense DCLRE1C variant in a later genetic analysis, and the association was replicated in an independent cohort. A later analysis associated around 16,000 TCR beta sequences with specific HLA alleles at a false discovery rate of 0.05. CMV serostatus was the only immune exposure information available for the cohort. In a later analysis, the rate of TCR association differed among HLA loci, with DRB1 alleles having the most associated TCRs and HLA-C alleles having the fewest. The study gave a list of about 170 TCR beta chains associated with cytomegalovirus. The authors suggested that the approach could potentially be generalized to other disease states and immunological phenotypes. In this cohort, only TCR beta chains were sequenced, and detectable features were limited by the absence of alpha or paired-chain data. A cluster of highly shared sequence variants was judged likely to represent a technical artifact of the sequencing pipeline. The earlier analysis of nearly 600 of the donors excluded approximately 17 rarely observed V segments, including chromosome 9 orphons, because counts were too low. In vitro tests confirmed that a few of the cytomegalovirus-associated TCR beta chains recognize cytomegalovirus antigens. In a later analysis, most CMV-associated TCR beta chains were found to appear HLA-restricted, with HLA associations seemingly driven largely by CMV exposure. A later analysis found that HLA-associated TCR beta chains were more clonally expanded and had lower generation probabilities than equally common non-associated chains. A further reported finding was that TCR beta sequences accurately predicted the HLA-A and HLA-B alleles for most subjects in the first cohort. The classifier was reported to diagnose cytomegalovirus status with high specificity and sensitivity in both the original and validation cohorts. Sequencing depth was assumed to be roughly uniform across donors in the presence/absence analyses, though that assumption may not hold. Because some donors lacked HLA typing at each locus, the association tests relied only on the typed subset. In an earlier analysis of about 540 of the donors, most TCR beta V segments were observed in productive rearrangements about 87% or about 30% of the time, broadly matching IMGT annotations. Because the 87-base-pair reads could not distinguish some IMGT-functional V segments, including TRBV6-2 and TRBV6-3, those segments were excluded.

The cohort was made up of 500 to 800 healthy bone marrow donors. Cohort members were all nominally healthy when sampled, although unrecorded immune exposures were likely present. The donor tested CMV seropositive and was one of the 289 seropositive cohort members. A peripheral blood sample was collected from each donor, and TCR beta sequencing was performed on peripheral blood mononuclear cells. The Qiagen DNeasy Blood Extraction Kit was used to extract genomic DNA from the blood cell samples. The receptor's source is a girl aged 2-10 years in good health and CMV-seropositive. The chain employs TRBV7-3 and TRBJ1-1; the D gene remains uncertain. The sample comprised PBMCs. The nucleotide sequence is given as TGTGCCAGCAGCTTCGGCGGGAACACTGAAGCTTTCTTT. It is translated as CASSFGGNTEAFF.